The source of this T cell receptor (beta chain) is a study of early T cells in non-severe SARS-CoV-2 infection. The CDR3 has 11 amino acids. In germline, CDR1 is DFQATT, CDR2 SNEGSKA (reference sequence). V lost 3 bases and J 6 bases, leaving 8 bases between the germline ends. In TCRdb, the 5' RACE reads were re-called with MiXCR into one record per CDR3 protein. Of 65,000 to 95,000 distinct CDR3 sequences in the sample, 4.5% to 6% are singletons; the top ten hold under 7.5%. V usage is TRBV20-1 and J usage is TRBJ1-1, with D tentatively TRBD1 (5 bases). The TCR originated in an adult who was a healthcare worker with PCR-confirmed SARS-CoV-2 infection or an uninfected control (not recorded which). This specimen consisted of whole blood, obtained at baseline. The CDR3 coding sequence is TGCAGTGCTAGTCGGGGCGCTGAAGCTTTCTTT. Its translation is CSASRGAEAFF.